Listed below are T cell receptor beta chains from one sample, sequenced in a study of T-cell memory formation after mild COVID-19. TCRdb recomputed calls from the 5' RACE reads with MiXCR, one row per CDR3 protein. The sample includes over 300,000 distinct CDR3 sequences, 20% to 25% seen only once; the top ten take roughly 23%. Sequencing was carried out using PBMCs or a T cell subset sorted from them (not recorded which). These receptor sequences come from a man in his late teens or twenties who had mild COVID-19 (a few samples of this study predate the infection). Cell type and time point are not known. CDR3s include the opening cysteine and the closing phenylalanine or tryptophan. A D gene is named only where the DNA matches it firmly.

CDR3 protein: CASSYGTSDGLGFF
D gene: -
V gene: TRBV6-2/TRBV6-3
J gene: TRBJ1-1

CDR3 protein: CASSLAWTGGSWGNEQFF
D gene: TRBD1
V gene: TRBV7-9
J gene: TRBJ2-1

CDR3 protein: CASSQWGEPETLFF
D gene: -
V gene: TRBV3-1
J gene: TRBJ1-4

CDR3 protein: CATSRKGQEETQYF
D gene: TRBD1
V gene: TRBV15
J gene: TRBJ2-5

CDR3 protein: CASSQERGSGNTIYF
D gene: -
V gene: TRBV4-3
J gene: TRBJ1-3

CDR3 protein: CASSRGTGVETQYF
D gene: TRBD1
V gene: TRBV6-5
J gene: TRBJ2-5

CDR3 protein: CASSVRTANSPLHF
D gene: -
V gene: TRBV9
J gene: TRBJ1-6

CDR3 protein: CASSPDKRNPNYGYTF
D gene: -
V gene: TRBV6-1
J gene: TRBJ1-2

CDR3 protein: CASGLVGSGNTIYF
D gene: -
V gene: TRBV12-5
J gene: TRBJ1-3

CDR3 protein: CASSPGQGPYVYTF
D gene: TRBD1
V gene: TRBV5-1
J gene: TRBJ1-2

CDR3 protein: CAWSMGVEQFF
D gene: -
V gene: TRBV30
J gene: TRBJ2-1

CDR3 protein: CASSWDRETQYF
D gene: -
V gene: TRBV7-6
J gene: TRBJ2-5

CDR3 protein: CASSAPHGQGISGYTF
D gene: TRBD1
V gene: TRBV7-3
J gene: TRBJ1-2

CDR3 protein: CASSKENRGKGELFF
D gene: -
V gene: TRBV21-1
J gene: TRBJ2-2

CDR3 protein: CAIKGAGIQETQYF
D gene: -
V gene: TRBV10-3
J gene: TRBJ2-5

CDR3 protein: CASSLKVARNTGELFF
D gene: -
V gene: TRBV7-3
J gene: TRBJ2-2

CDR3 protein: CASSFSASGGGSETQYF
D gene: TRBD2
V gene: TRBV4-3
J gene: TRBJ2-5

CDR3 protein: CASSEGYSDTQYF
D gene: -
V gene: TRBV25-1
J gene: TRBJ2-3

CDR3 protein: CASSLGAGGLQETQYF
D gene: TRBD2
V gene: TRBV7-8
J gene: TRBJ2-5

CDR3 protein: CASSYLVSNTDTQYF
D gene: -
V gene: TRBV7-2
J gene: TRBJ2-3

CDR3 protein: CASSLEVGRGGYTF
D gene: -
V gene: TRBV5-1
J gene: TRBJ1-2

CDR3 protein: CAIKGTDLQETQYF
D gene: TRBD1
V gene: TRBV10-3
J gene: TRBJ2-5

CDR3 protein: CASSQDRGKGGYTF
D gene: TRBD1
V gene: TRBV12-3/TRBV12-4
J gene: TRBJ1-2

CDR3 protein: CASSGMTSEQFF
D gene: -
V gene: TRBV9
J gene: TRBJ2-1

CDR3 protein: CASSLGPTGATEAFF
D gene: TRBD1
V gene: TRBV5-1
J gene: TRBJ1-1

CDR3 protein: CASSQIGGDGYTF
D gene: TRBD1
V gene: TRBV7-7
J gene: TRBJ1-2